The rows below give T cell receptor beta chains drawn from one sample of a study of T-cell reconstitution after alpha-beta-depleted transplantation in children. TCRdb redid the calling of the PCR reads with MiXCR, one entry per CDR3 protein. The repertoire holds about a million distinct CDR3 sequences, with around 30% as singletons. The input for sequencing was PBMCs, mostly from graft donor cells, taken 360 days after TCRalphabeta/CD19-depleted stem cell transplant. The receptors stem from a boy in the first two years of life who had a stem cell transplant for SCID, so the T cells may come from the graft donor. Both conserved end residues are part of each CDR3.

CDR3aa: CASSQRDTGELFF
v_gene: TRBV5-1
j_gene: TRBJ2-2
len: 13

CDR3aa: CASSFKSGYEQYF
v_gene: TRBV5-1
j_gene: TRBJ2-7
len: 13

CDR3aa: CASSRGMLAGGSETQYF
v_gene: TRBV7-3
j_gene: TRBJ2-5
len: 17

CDR3aa: CSVASGGRTDTQYF
v_gene: TRBV29-1
j_gene: TRBJ2-3
len: 14

CDR3aa: CASRPALGVYQETQYF
v_gene: TRBV28
j_gene: TRBJ2-5
len: 16

CDR3aa: CASRERSRGYNSPLHF
v_gene: TRBV6-1
j_gene: TRBJ1-6
len: 16

CDR3aa: CASSPWGDRESLTSTDTQYF
v_gene: TRBV4-2
j_gene: TRBJ2-3
len: 20

CDR3aa: CASSPSTSGGSGTQYF
v_gene: TRBV6-1
j_gene: TRBJ2-5
len: 16

CDR3aa: CSAELSYEQYF
v_gene: TRBV20-1
j_gene: TRBJ2-7
len: 11

CDR3aa: CASSHRTGSSYEQYF
v_gene: TRBV4-3
j_gene: TRBJ2-7
len: 15

CDR3aa: CASSFITGTASPGELFF
v_gene: TRBV7-2
j_gene: TRBJ2-2
len: 17

CDR3aa: CASSLMGGLRSGANVLTF
v_gene: TRBV12-3/TRBV12-4
j_gene: TRBJ2-6
len: 18

CDR3aa: CASSARDSYNEQFF
v_gene: TRBV7-9
j_gene: TRBJ2-1
len: 14

CDR3aa: CASSLGSTTNEKLFF
v_gene: TRBV7-9
j_gene: TRBJ1-4
len: 15

CDR3aa: CASTPGGAADTQYF
v_gene: TRBV28
j_gene: TRBJ2-3
len: 14

CDR3aa: CASSLIQSGDIQYF
v_gene: TRBV28
j_gene: TRBJ2-4
len: 14

CDR3aa: CSVEGTGVPGELFF
v_gene: TRBV29-1
j_gene: TRBJ2-2
len: 14

CDR3aa: CSARVHPDSFTDTQYF
v_gene: TRBV20-1
j_gene: TRBJ2-3
len: 16

CDR3aa: CSALQGYSRGNEQFF
v_gene: TRBV20-1
j_gene: TRBJ2-1
len: 15

CDR3aa: CSVNGQGRTDTQYF
v_gene: TRBV29-1
j_gene: TRBJ2-3
len: 14

CDR3aa: CASTRGGWYQETQYF
v_gene: TRBV5-1
j_gene: TRBJ2-5
len: 15

CDR3aa: CASSLAEGGNTEAFF
v_gene: TRBV12-3/TRBV12-4
j_gene: TRBJ1-1
len: 15

CDR3aa: CATALDGRNTEAFF
v_gene: TRBV10-3
j_gene: TRBJ1-1
len: 14

CDR3aa: CSAGKAGGFNEQFF
v_gene: TRBV20-1
j_gene: TRBJ2-1
len: 14

CDR3aa: CSARASANSGANVLTF
v_gene: TRBV20-1
j_gene: TRBJ2-6
len: 16

CDR3aa: CSVEGGSALEQYF
v_gene: TRBV29-1
j_gene: TRBJ2-7
len: 13

CDR3aa: CASSQDFFADRVHRNIQYF
v_gene: TRBV4-1
j_gene: TRBJ2-4
len: 19

CDR3aa: CASGVEISYEQYF
v_gene: TRBV28
j_gene: TRBJ2-7
len: 13

CDR3aa: CASSFTTSETQYF
v_gene: TRBV7-9
j_gene: TRBJ2-5
len: 13

CDR3aa: CASSLPSLNTGELFF
v_gene: TRBV7-9
j_gene: TRBJ2-2
len: 15

CDR3aa: CSVRGLAVNEQFF
v_gene: TRBV29-1
j_gene: TRBJ2-1
len: 13